The 29 T cell receptor beta chains listed next were all sequenced from one sample in a study of T cells in women clearing cervical HPV infection. Using immunoSEQ multiplex PCR, the repertoire was profiled, and TCRdb retains in-frame clones only, with some absent. Across tens of thousands of clones, the top ten clones capture roughly 36% of the sample. The sequencing input was blood buffy coat. The source of these receptors is a woman aged 18-70 years with a cervical HPV16 infection that either progressed to CIN3+ or cleared (not recorded which).

Concerning this clone: The CDR3 goes on 3 residues after the read ends, and that part is filled in from the germline J gene. The chain links TRBV12-3 or TRBV12-4 to TRBJ2-7; D is perhaps TRBD1 (6 bases). V was pared by 3 bases and J by 3 bases, with 9 bases between. The CDR3 is 13 amino acids. The part of the CDR3 DNA that was read is TGTGCCAGCAGTTTGAAGGGGGACTACGAG. It encodes CASSLKGDYE. The CDR3 in its entirety is CASSLKGDYEQYF.

On this clone: The DNA ends 3 residues before the CDR3 does, and the rest of the CDR3 is filled in from the germline J gene. The chain combines TRBV19 with TRBJ2-6; the D is unclear. The V gene's germline CDR1 is LNHDA and CDR2 SQIVND (reference sequence). There are 15 residues in the CDR3. Between the trimmed V and J ends, which lost 3 bases and 0 bases, there was a span of 6 bases. The sequenced CDR3 bases are TGTGCCAGTAGTATCGTTCCCTCTGGGGCCAACGTC. Encoded protein: CASSIVPSGANV. Given in full, the CDR3 is CASSIVPSGANVLTF.

Notes on this clone: Read data end 3 residues before the CDR3 end; the end is taken from the germline J gene. This sequence joins TRBV18 and TRBJ1-5, with D unresolved. The ends were cut back, 3 bases at V and 0 bases at J, with 12 bases in the middle. CDR3 length: 16 amino acids. Germline values: CDR1 KGHSH, CDR2 LQKENI. The CDR3 is CASSPTATYSNQPQHF. CDR3 DNA (partial): TGTGCCAGCTCACCCACGGCGACTTATAGCAATCAGCCC.

Worth noting for this clone: The missing CDR3 end, 3 residues past where the read stops, is filled in from the germline J gene. The chain is built from TRBV5-1 and TRBJ2-3; the match to TRBD2 covers 9 bases. This CDR3 contains 15 residues. J lost 6 bases, V lost 0 bases, and 5 bases had no gene match. Germline CDR1 reads SGHRS; CDR2 reads YFSETQ. The CDR3 loop reads CASSLGGGAPDTQYF. The part of the CDR3 DNA that was read is TGCGCCAGCAGCTTGGGCGGGGGGGCCCCCGATACG.

A remark on this clone: The read terminates 3 residues ahead of where the CDR3 ends, so the germline J gene completes it. V is TRBV7-6 and J is TRBJ1-5; D is possibly TRBD1 (5 bases). The CDR3 is 14 residues long. Germline assignment: CDR1 SGHVS and CDR2 FNYEAQ. The V gene lost 4 bases and the J gene lost 3 bases, with 10 bases spanning the gap. Here the CDR3 reads CASSSGLLNQPQHF. CDR3 bases read: TGTGCCAGCAGCTCGGGACTGCTCAATCAGCCC.

For this clone: The observed sequence ends 3 residues before the CDR3 terminus, with the missing tail filled in from the germline J gene. This chain connects TRBV18 to TRBJ2-3, with a tentative D call TRBD1 (5 bases). The germline V gene has CDR1 KGHSH and CDR2 LQKENI. The CDR3 loop spans 15 amino acids. Partial CDR3 DNA: TGTGCCAGCTCACCACAAGGGGTTAGCAATCAGCCG. It specifies CASSPQGVSNQP. The entire CDR3 protein reads CASSPQGVSNQPQYF.

As to this clone: Sequencing ends 3 residues short of the CDR3 end; the germline J gene provides the rest. The chain is built from TRBV7-8 and TRBJ2-1; 13 positions agree with TRBD2. CDR3 length: 16 residues. The V gene end was trimmed by 4 bases and the J gene end by 4 bases; junction bases not matched to a gene: 4. CDR1 and CDR2 (germline): SGHVS, FQNEAQ. Incomplete CDR3 DNA: TGTGCCAGCAGCTCCCCGGGACTAGCGGGATACAATGAG. Amino acids: CASSSPGLAGYNE. The complete CDR3 reads CASSSPGLAGYNEQFF.

Concerning this clone itself: The CDR3 is cut off 3 residues early in the read; its end comes from the germline J gene. The chain combines TRBV5-1 with TRBJ1-2; 7 bases align to TRBD1. Germline CDR1 reads SGHRS; CDR2 reads YFSETQ. The CDR3 totals 16 residues. The J segment lost 0 bases and the V segment lost 4 bases, leaving 9 bases of the junction unmatched. CDR3 DNA (partial): TGCGCCAGCAGCACGATGACAGGGAATACTAACTATGGC. Its protein product is CASSTMTGNTNYG. The whole CDR3 protein is CASSTMTGNTNYGYTF.

Comments on this clone: The read is 3 residues too short to cover the CDR3 end, so that end is filled in from the germline J gene. V usage is TRBV4-2 and J usage is TRBJ2-5, with TRBD2 as a possible D gene (5 bases). The CDR3 consists of 15 residues. V was shortened by 2 bases and J by 2 bases, with 12 bases between the two germline ends. Germline lookup yields CDR1 LGHNA and CDR2 YNFKEQ. This CDR3 reads CASSQSTTQQETQYF. Partial CDR3 DNA: TGTGCCAGCAGCCAATCGACTACCCAACAAGAGACC.

About this clone itself: Read data end 3 residues before the CDR3 end; the end is taken from the germline J gene. The rearrangement links TRBV5-1 to TRBJ2-1, with 10 positions matching TRBD2. J gave up 6 bases and V 0 bases, and 6 bases lay outside the gene matches. CDR1 is SGHRS, CDR2 YFSETQ, per germline. The CDR3 has 16 amino acids. The CDR3 loop is CASSLVASGGFNEQFF. The CDR3 DNA, read in part, is TGCGCCAGCAGCTTGGTAGCTAGCGGGGGATTCAATGAG.

About this clone itself: The sequence runs out 3 residues before the end of the CDR3; the remainder is reconstructed from the germline J gene. This sequence joins TRBV2 and TRBJ2-5; 9 bases map to TRBD2. Germline-derived CDR1 and CDR2 are SNHLY and FYNNEI. The V segment lost 7 bases and the J segment 5 bases; nucleotides outside the gene matches: 8. This CDR3 region has 14 residues. CDR3 amino acids: CASKGLAGRETQYF. The covered CDR3 bases are TGTGCCAGCAAGGGCCTAGCGGGGCGGGAGACC. The full variable domain, in which reference TRBV2 and TRBJ2-5 provide the parts outside the CDR3, is EPEVTQTPSHQVTQMGQEVILRCVPISNHLYFYWYRQILGQKVEFLVSFYNNEISEKSEIFDDQFSVERPDGSNFTLKIRSTKLEDSAMYFCASKGLAGRETQYFGPGTRLLVL.

A word on this clone: The read ends 3 residues shy of where the CDR3 ends; the end is completed using the germline J gene. The chain uses TRBV11-3 and TRBJ1-2; 8 bases map to TRBD1. This CDR3 has 13 residues. V gave up 5 bases and J gave up 3 bases; unmatched junction bases: 2. The germline V gene has CDR1 SGHNT and CDR2 YENEEA. The DNA read from the CDR3 is TGTGCCAGCAGCCCGGACAGGGACTATGGC. Translated: CASSPDRDYG. The complete CDR3 protein is CASSPDRDYGYTF. Variable domain in full (rest from reference TRBV11-3 and TRBJ1-2): EAGVVQSPRYKIIEKKQPVAFWCNPISGHNTLYWYLQNLGQGPELLIRYENEEAVDDSQLPKDRFSAERLKGVDSTLKIQPAELGDSAVYLCASSPDRDYGYTFGSGTRLTVV.

As for this clone: The read stops 3 residues short of the end of the CDR3; the missing end is completed from the germline J gene. The J gene is TRBJ2-3, the V gene TRBV7-6, with TRBD2 as a possible D gene (6 bases). Germline assignment: CDR1 SGHVS and CDR2 FNYEAQ. CDR3 length equals 17 residues. The CDR3 reads CASSSRRTNTRGETQYF. The DNA read from the CDR3 is TGTGCCAGCAGCTCCCGCCGGACTAACACTAGGGGAGAGACG.

In the case of this clone: The read is 3 residues too short to cover the CDR3 end, so that end is filled in from the germline J gene. This chain connects TRBV29-1 to TRBJ1-4; possible D gene TRBD1, 5 bases. Germline values: CDR1 SQVTM, CDR2 ANQGSEA. The CDR3 totals 13 residues. V was clipped by 7 bases and J by 8 bases, with 17 bases between them. The CDR3 sequence: CSAVEGKGEKLFF. CDR3 DNA (partial): TGCAGCGCCGTGGAGGGCAAGGGGGAAAAA.

A word on this clone: The read stops 3 residues short of the end of the CDR3; the missing end is completed from the germline J gene. The chain employs TRBV19 and TRBJ2-1, with TRBD2 matching 13 bases. The trim removed 5 bases at V and 6 bases at J, leaving 4 bases unmatched. CDR3 length: 15 amino acids. Germline V gene data show CDR1 as LNHDA and CDR2 as SQIVND (reference sequence). The CDR3 bases that were read are TGTGCCAGTAGTCCTACTAGCGGGGGGGGCAATGAG. It encodes CASSPTSGGGNE. The full CDR3 sequence reads CASSPTSGGGNEQFF. Using reference TRBV19 and TRBJ2-1 for the parts outside the CDR3, the full variable domain is DGGITQSPKYLFRKEGQNVTLSCEQNLNHDAMYWYRQDPGQGLRLIYYSQIVNDFQKGDIAEGYSVSREKKESFPLTVTSAQKNPTAFYLCASSPTSGGGNEQFFGPGTRLTVL.

In the case of this clone: The missing CDR3 end, 3 residues past where the read stops, is filled in from the germline J gene. The chain uses TRBV19 and TRBJ1-5; D gene ambiguous. Germline V lookup: CDR1 LNHDA, CDR2 SQIVND (reference sequence). Deletions cut 10 bases from V and 5 bases from J, with 12 bases between. The CDR3 consists of 12 residues. The sequenced CDR3 bases are TGTGCCACCCAACCCGGGGATCAGCCC. Protein sequence: CATQPGDQP. The CDR3 as a whole reads CATQPGDQPQHF.

With respect to this clone: The missing CDR3 end, 3 residues past where the read stops, is filled in from the germline J gene. V and J are TRBV19 and TRBJ1-1; 10 bases map to TRBD1. V lost 6 bases, J lost 2 bases, and 6 bases stayed unmatched. The CDR3 is 15 amino acids. Per the germline V gene, CDR1 is LNHDA and CDR2 is SQIVND (reference sequence). CDR3 DNA (partial): TGTGCCAGTAGGACAGGGGGCTCGAGAAACACTGAA. It encodes CASRTGGSRNTE. The whole CDR3 protein is CASRTGGSRNTEAFF.

Concerning this clone: The read ends 3 residues early relative to the CDR3; the germline J gene fills the gap. The J gene is TRBJ1-2, the V gene TRBV2; tentative D call: TRBD1 (5 bases). The CDR3 totals 13 residues. Germline V lookup: CDR1 SNHLY, CDR2 FYNNEI. The V end was cut by 4 bases, the J end by 2 bases, with 8 bases between. CDR3 DNA, as far as it was read: TGTGCCAGCAGTGTCGACAGCAACTATGGC. Protein: CASSVDSNYG. The CDR3 in full is CASSVDSNYGYTF.

To note about this clone: Read data end 3 residues before the CDR3 end; the end is taken from the germline J gene. The V and J genes are TRBV7-9 and TRBJ1-2; tentative D call: TRBD1 (6 bases). The CDR3 is made up of 12 amino acids. Germline CDR1 is SEHNR and CDR2 is FQNEAQ (reference sequence). The CDR3 region is CASSLRGQGYTF. The covered CDR3 bases are TGTGCCAGCAGCTTGCGGGGGCAAGGC.

Turning to this clone: Read data end 3 residues before the CDR3 end; the end is taken from the germline J gene. The chain couples TRBV29-1 to TRBJ1-1, with D uncertain. The V end was cut by 3 bases, the J end by 1 base, with 9 bases between. The CDR3 has 13 residues. The V gene's germline CDR1 is SQVTM and CDR2 ANQGSEA. This chain's CDR3 is CSVEGLTNTEAFF. CDR3 DNA, as far as it was read: TGCAGCGTTGAGGGCCTCACGAACACTGAA. The variable domain in full, with the rest retrieved from reference TRBV29-1 and TRBJ1-1, is SAVISQKPSRDICQRGTSLTIQCQVDSQVTMMFWYRQQPGQSLTLIATANQGSEATYESGFVIDKFPISRPNLTFSTLTVSNMSPEDSSIYLCSVEGLTNTEAFFGQGTRLTVV.

CDR3 DNA, as far as it was read: TGTGCCAGCAGCCAGAGCGACAGGGGGATCGAG. It yields the protein CASSQSDRGIE. The entire CDR3 is CASSQSDRGIEQYF. The chain uses TRBV7-6 and TRBJ2-7, with 9 bases aligning to TRBD1. The read falls 3 residues short of the CDR3 end, and the missing part is taken from the germline J gene. The CDR3 loop spans 14 amino acids. Trimming cost V 5 bases and J 6 bases; bases outside gene matches: 8. Germline V gives CDR1 SGHVS, CDR2 FNYEAQ.

Comments on this clone: The read ends 3 residues early relative to the CDR3; the germline J gene fills the gap. The V call is TRBV19, the J call TRBJ1-2; D possibly corresponds to TRBD1 (5 bases). The CDR3 runs 14 residues. Germline V CDR1 and CDR2: LNHDA, SQIVND (reference sequence). CDR3 in amino acids: CASSITWGDGYYTF. The CDR3 DNA, read in part, is TGTGCCAGTAGTATAACCTGGGGCGACGGTTAC.

Turning to this clone: The missing CDR3 end, 3 residues past where the read stops, is filled in from the germline J gene. V gene TRBV7-3 combines with J gene TRBJ2-7, with 9 nucleotides matching TRBD2. Germline CDR1 is SGHTA and CDR2 is FQGTGA. The J segment lost 6 bases and the V segment lost 5 bases, leaving 11 bases of the junction unmatched. The CDR3 contains 15 residues. CDR3 DNA (partial): TGTGCCAGCAGCGCCTCCGTAGCGGGAGTCGGCGAG. As protein: CASSASVAGVGE. The complete CDR3 reads CASSASVAGVGEQYF.

Note on this clone: Sequencing ends 3 residues short of the CDR3 end; the germline J gene provides the rest. The chain recombines TRBV30 with TRBJ1-5, with D uncertain. Trimming removed 0 bases from V and 5 bases from J, with 8 bases in between. The CDR3 loop spans 13 amino acids. The germline V gene encodes CDR1 GTSNPN and CDR2 SVGIG (reference sequence). CDR3 residues: CAWSVGSDQPQHF. CDR3 bases read: TGTGCCTGGAGTGTTGGCAGCGATCAGCCC.

Comments on this clone: From the germline J gene comes the end of the CDR3, since the read stops 3 residues before it. The rearrangement uses TRBV19 and TRBJ1-2, with D hard to call. CDR1 is LNHDA and CDR2 is SQIVND in the germline V gene (reference sequence). The CDR3 runs 15 residues. The CDR3 loop reads CASSRDGDSNQPYTF. The DNA read from the CDR3 is TGTGCCAGTAGCCGAGACGGAGATAGCAATCAGCCC.

The part of the CDR3 DNA that was read is TGTGCCAGTGGACTAGCGGGAGTTAGCAATGAC. Its translation is CASGLAGVSND. The CDR3 as a whole reads CASGLAGVSNDYTF. The gene calls are TRBV19 and TRBJ1-2; D gene unclear. The read ends 3 residues early relative to the CDR3; the germline J gene fills the gap. This CDR3 comprises 14 residues. Germline V gives CDR1 LNHDA, CDR2 SQIVND (reference sequence).

The CDR3 protein is CSVAQAGNEQFF. The CDR3 bases that were read are TGCAGCGTTGCACAGGCTGGGAATGAG. This chain links TRBV29-1 with TRBJ2-1; maybe TRBD1 (5 bases). The sequence runs out 3 residues before the end of the CDR3; the remainder is reconstructed from the germline J gene. The CDR3 runs 12 residues. Germline V gene sequence: CDR1 SQVTM, CDR2 ANQGSEA. The V end was cut by 4 bases, the J end by 7 bases, with 11 bases between.

About this clone: The DNA ends 3 residues before the CDR3 does, and the rest of the CDR3 is filled in from the germline J gene. This chain connects TRBV30 to TRBJ2-6, with no clear D. This CDR3 comprises 13 residues. The germline V gene has CDR1 GTSNPN and CDR2 SVGIG (reference sequence). V gave up 4 bases and J gave up 0 bases, with 4 bases separating them. Partial CDR3 DNA: TGTGCCTGGACCAACTCTGGGGCCAACGTC. Translation: CAWTNSGANV. The full CDR3 protein reads CAWTNSGANVLTF.

Details on this clone: Coverage ceases 3 residues before the CDR3 finishes, and the germline J gene fills in the end. The gene calls are TRBV18 and TRBJ2-7; tentatively, D is TRBD2 (5 bases). V was pared by 0 bases and J by 4 bases, with 16 bases between. The germline V gene encodes CDR1 KGHSH and CDR2 LQKENI. CDR3 length: 16 amino acids. The sequenced part of the CDR3 DNA is TGTGCCAGCTCACCACCAATGGCGGGTGATCTATACGAG. This translates into CASSPPMAGDLYE. The whole CDR3 protein reads CASSPPMAGDLYEQYF.